The 12 T cell receptor beta chains in this list originate from one sample, sequenced in a study of blood T cell repertoires in COVID-19. Using immunoSEQ multiplex PCR, the repertoire was profiled, and TCRdb retains in-frame clones only, with some absent. This table holds around 300,000 clones, around nine tenths found once. Source material: PBMCs or T cells enriched from blood (not recorded which). These receptors were collected from a woman between 35 and 50 years old who had recovered from COVID-19.

V is TRBV6-5 and J is TRBJ1-5; unclear D gene. This CDR3 is built from 15 residues. Germline V gene lookup returns CDR1 MNHEY and CDR2 SVGAGI. The ends were cut back, 7 bases at V and 4 bases at J, with 17 bases in the middle. In DNA, the CDR3 is TGTGCCAGCATCAGCGGGGTGAGTTCGAATCAGCCCCAGCATTTT. As protein: CASISGVSSNQPQHF.

The V and J genes are TRBV7-9 and TRBJ2-1; 9 bases are shared with TRBD1. Germline CDR1 SEHNR, CDR2 FQNEAQ (reference sequence). V was clipped by 2 bases and J by 1 base; unmatched bases: 9. This CDR3 is built from 18 residues. CDR3 sequence: CASSLTRGTGPSYNEQFF. The CDR3 DNA sequence: TGTGCCAGCAGCTTAACCCGCGGGACAGGGCCGTCCTACAATGAGCAGTTCTTC. Full variable domain (missing parts from reference TRBV7-9 and TRBJ2-1): DTGVSQNPRHKITKRGQNVTFRCDPISEHNRLYWYRQTLGQGPEFLTYFQNEAQLEKSRLLSDRFSAERPKGSFSTLEIQRTEQGDSAMYLCASSLTRGTGPSYNEQFFGPGTRLTVL.

The count of this clone is one. The rearrangement joins TRBV5-1 to TRBJ1-5, with 8 nucleotides matching TRBD1. Germline trimming cut 4 bases from V and 5 bases from J; bases unmatched to any gene: 8. The CDR3 loop spans 15 amino acids. Per the germline V gene, CDR1 is SGHRS and CDR2 is YFSETQ. CDR3 DNA sequence: TGCGCCAGCAGCCCCTCAGGACAGGGCTATCAGCCCCAGCATTTT. This translates into CASSPSGQGYQPQHF.

This CDR3 reads CASSTDRSYEQYF. In DNA form, the CDR3 reads TGTGCCAGCAGCACGGACAGATCCTACGAGCAGTACTTC. This sequence joins TRBV5-4 and TRBJ2-7, with TRBD1 as a possible D gene (6 bases). V lost 4 bases and J 1 base, leaving 9 bases between the germline ends. This CDR3 is 13 amino acids long. Per the germline V gene, CDR1 is SGHNT and CDR2 is YYREEE (reference sequence).

The chain couples TRBV7-9 to TRBJ2-3; 8 bases are a match to TRBD1. Germline loops: CDR1 SEHNR, CDR2 FQNEAQ (reference sequence). V lost 10 bases to trimming and J lost 5 bases; unmatched junction nucleotides: 8. The CDR3 totals 13 residues. The CDR3 here is CATGQADLDTQYF. CDR3 coding DNA: TGTGCCACGGGACAGGCGGATCTAGATACGCAGTATTTT.

The V call is TRBV27, the J call TRBJ1-1; D is unclear. The CDR3 loop spans 14 amino acids. The V end was cut by 8 bases, the J end by 4 bases, with 17 bases between. Per germline, CDR1 MNHEY and CDR2 SMNVEV (reference sequence). The CDR3 protein is CASGPFLESTEAFF. The DNA of the CDR3 is TGTGCCAGCGGCCCCTTTTTGGAGAGCACTGAAGCTTTCTTT.

CDR3 DNA sequence: TGTGCCAGCGTATCGGGGGTCAGCGAAAAACTGTTTTTT. Translating gives CASVSGVSEKLFF. The chain employs TRBV7-9 and TRBJ1-4; D is possibly TRBD1 (5 bases). The CDR3 is 13 amino acids. Trimming pared 8 bases from V and 8 bases from J, leaving 15 bases between. Germline values: CDR1 SEHNR, CDR2 FQNEAQ (reference sequence). The variable domain in full, with the rest retrieved from reference TRBV7-9 and TRBJ1-4, is DTGVSQNPRHKITKRGQNVTFRCDPISEHNRLYWYRQTLGQGPEFLTYFQNEAQLEKSRLLSDRFSAERPKGSFSTLEIQRTEQGDSAMYLCASVSGVSEKLFFGSGTQLSVL.

The chain links TRBV5-5 to TRBJ1-4; a weak D match, TRBD1 (5 bases). V lost 4 bases and J 8 bases, leaving 12 bases between the germline ends. Germline V lookup: CDR1 SGHKS, CDR2 YYEKEE (reference sequence). CDR3 length: 13 amino acids. Written as DNA, the CDR3 is TGTGCCAGCAGCCCAGGGTTCGGCGAAAAACTGTTTTTT. Residues: CASSPGFGEKLFF.

The V call is TRBV2, the J call TRBJ2-7; D is uncertain. The CDR3 spans 14 residues. V lost 8 bases and J 0 bases, leaving 14 bases between the germline ends. Germline V gene sequence: CDR1 SNHLY, CDR2 FYNNEI. CDR3 nucleotide sequence: TGTGCCAGCGTCGACCCATACAGCTCCTACGAGCAGTACTTC. This codes for CASVDPYSSYEQYF.

The chain links TRBV10-1 to TRBJ1-2, with 9 nucleotides matching TRBD1. CDR3 size: 13 residues. Losses at the gene ends were 3 bases for V and 8 bases for J; bases not matched to a gene: 4. Germline-derived CDR1 and CDR2 are WNHNN and SYGVQD (reference sequence). Written as DNA, the CDR3 is TGCGCCAGCAGTGACGGGACAGGGTACGGCTACACCTTC. Encoded protein: CASSDGTGYGYTF.

This chain joins TRBV9 and TRBJ2-2, with D possibly being TRBD1 (6 bases). The length of the CDR3 is 15 residues. Trimming stripped 4 bases from V and 3 bases from J, with 13 bases between. From germline, CDR1 is SGDLS and CDR2 YYNGEE. CDR3 in amino acids: CASSLAPGDTGELFF. The CDR3 bases are TGTGCCAGCAGCCTTGCGCCAGGGGACACCGGGGAGCTGTTTTTT. The whole variable domain, filled in from reference TRBV9 and TRBJ2-2, reads DSGVTQTPKHLITATGQRVTLRCSPRSGDLSVYWYQQSLDQGLQFLIQYYNGEERAKGNILERFSAQQFPDLHSELNLSSLELGDSALYFCASSLAPGDTGELFFGEGSRLTVL.

The V gene is TRBV7-2, the J gene TRBJ1-1; 7 bases are shared with TRBD1. Germline V gene sequence: CDR1 SGHTA, CDR2 FQGNSA. This CDR3 spans 16 amino acids. Trimming removed 2 bases from V and 5 bases from J; junction bases left unmatched: 11. The CDR3 DNA reads TGTGCCAGCAGCTTAAGACCCGACAGGGTCGGTACTGAAGCTTTCTTT. It translates to CASSLRPDRVGTEAFF.